This TCR beta chain was documented in a study of monozygotic twins with inflammatory bowel disease. Study conclusions and caveats: Patient repertoires may have gained variability from differing immunosuppressive treatments.

A note on this clonotype: Its antigen is undetermined.

The germline V gene has CDR1 SGHAT and CDR2 FQNNGV. The CDR3 length is 20 residues. TCRdb reprocessed the 5' RACE reads, keeping one entry per CDR3 protein, no DNA. The sample totals 150,000 or so distinct CDR3 sequences. The V gene is TRBV11-2, the J gene TRBJ2-2; the D gene TCRdb calls, TRBD1, cannot be checked with no DNA. Sequenced material: blood. The clonotype comes from a human donor with ulcerative colitis or Crohn's disease, or a healthy co-twin of an affected twin (not recorded which). CDR3: CASSAYPGTGKGAGTGELFF.